This TCR beta chain is from a study of low-dose radiotherapy and immunotherapy resistance in tumors. Germline CDR1 reads MDHEN; CDR2 reads SYDVKM. The germline V and J ends were trimmed by 0 bases and 3 bases, with 21 bases remaining between them. The CDR3 is 18 amino acids. TRAV- and TRBV-specific primers primed first-strand cDNA, covering alpha and beta chains. TCRs underwent about 22 PCR cycles of amplification with a constant-region primer and V-primer adapter. MiXCR was run by TCRdb on the reads, yielding one entry per CDR3 protein. The profile shows 10,000 to 15,000 distinct CDR3 sequences, 76% of them singletons.

The clonotype was recovered from a human donor with advanced metastatic prostate, ovarian, gallbladder or colorectal cancer (not recorded which). This table probably holds off-target reads from a library built for another chain. The chain employs TRBV28 and TRBJ2-7, with D unresolved. In DNA, the CDR3 is TGTGCCAGCAGTTTATGGGCCTCTCACCAGCTGGGATTCTACGAGCAGTACTTC. Translation gives CASSLWASHQLGFYEQYF. The variable domain in full, completed from reference TRBV28 and TRBJ2-7, reads DVKVTQSSRYLVKRTGEKVFLECVQDMDHENMFWYRQDPGLGLRLIYFSYDVKMKEKGDIPEGYSVSREKKERFSLILESASTNQTSMYLCASSLWASHQLGFYEQYFGPGTRLTVT.